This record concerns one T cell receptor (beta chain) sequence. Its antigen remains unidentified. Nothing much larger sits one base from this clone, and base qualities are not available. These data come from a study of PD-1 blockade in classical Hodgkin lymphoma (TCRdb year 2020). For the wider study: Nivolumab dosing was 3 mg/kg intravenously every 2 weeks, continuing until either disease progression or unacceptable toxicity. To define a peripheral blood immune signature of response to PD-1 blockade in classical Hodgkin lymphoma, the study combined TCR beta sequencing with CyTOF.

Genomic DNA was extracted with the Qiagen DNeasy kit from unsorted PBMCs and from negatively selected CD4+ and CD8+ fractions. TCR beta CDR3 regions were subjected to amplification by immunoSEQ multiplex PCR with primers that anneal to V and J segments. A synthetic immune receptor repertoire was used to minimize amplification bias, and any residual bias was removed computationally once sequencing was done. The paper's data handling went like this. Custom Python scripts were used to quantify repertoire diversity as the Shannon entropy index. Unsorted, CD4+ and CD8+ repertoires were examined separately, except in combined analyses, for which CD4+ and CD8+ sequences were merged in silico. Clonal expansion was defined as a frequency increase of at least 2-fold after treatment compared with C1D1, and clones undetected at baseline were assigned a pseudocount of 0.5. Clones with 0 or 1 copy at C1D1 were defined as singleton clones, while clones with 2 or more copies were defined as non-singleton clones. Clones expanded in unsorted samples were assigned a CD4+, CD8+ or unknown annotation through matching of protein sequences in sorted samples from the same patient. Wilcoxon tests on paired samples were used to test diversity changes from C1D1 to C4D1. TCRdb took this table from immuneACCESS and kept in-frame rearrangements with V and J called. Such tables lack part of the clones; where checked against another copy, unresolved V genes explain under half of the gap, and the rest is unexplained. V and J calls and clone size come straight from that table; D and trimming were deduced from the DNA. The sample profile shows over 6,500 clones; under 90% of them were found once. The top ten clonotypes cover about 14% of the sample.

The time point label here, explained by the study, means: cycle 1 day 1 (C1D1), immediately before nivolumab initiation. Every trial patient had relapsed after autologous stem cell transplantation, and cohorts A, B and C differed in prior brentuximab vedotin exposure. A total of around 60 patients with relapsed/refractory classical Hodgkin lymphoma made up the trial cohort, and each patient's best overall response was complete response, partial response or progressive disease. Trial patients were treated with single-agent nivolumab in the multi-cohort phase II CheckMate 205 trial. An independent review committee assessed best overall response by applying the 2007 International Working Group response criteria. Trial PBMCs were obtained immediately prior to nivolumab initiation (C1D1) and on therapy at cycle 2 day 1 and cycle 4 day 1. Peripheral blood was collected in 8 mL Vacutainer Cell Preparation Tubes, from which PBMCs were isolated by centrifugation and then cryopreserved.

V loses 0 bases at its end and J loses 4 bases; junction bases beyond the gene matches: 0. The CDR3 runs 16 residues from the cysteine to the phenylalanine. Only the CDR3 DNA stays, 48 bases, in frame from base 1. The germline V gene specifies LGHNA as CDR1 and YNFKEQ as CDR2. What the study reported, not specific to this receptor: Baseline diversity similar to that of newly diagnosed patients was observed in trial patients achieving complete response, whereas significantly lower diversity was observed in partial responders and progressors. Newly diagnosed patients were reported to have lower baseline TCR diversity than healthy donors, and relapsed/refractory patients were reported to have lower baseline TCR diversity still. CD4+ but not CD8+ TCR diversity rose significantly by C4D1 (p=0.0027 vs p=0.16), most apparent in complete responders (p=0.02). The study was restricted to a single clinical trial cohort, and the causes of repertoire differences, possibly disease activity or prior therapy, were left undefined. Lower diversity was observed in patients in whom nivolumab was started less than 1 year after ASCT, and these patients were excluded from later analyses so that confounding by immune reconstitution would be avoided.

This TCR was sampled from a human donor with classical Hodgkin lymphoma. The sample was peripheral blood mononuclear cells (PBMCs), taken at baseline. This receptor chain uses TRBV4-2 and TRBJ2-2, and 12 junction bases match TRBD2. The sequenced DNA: TGTGCCAGCAGCCAAGAGACTAGCGGGGGCACCGGGGAGCTGTTTTTT. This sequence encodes CASSQETSGGTGELFF.